What follows is one TCR beta chain and its context. The antigen is not known. Sequenced by immunoSEQ multiplex PCR; TCRdb stores in-frame clones only, minus some. The sample shows 150,000 or so clones, approximately 89% of them seen only once. This entry comes from a study of cytomegalovirus exposure and HLA in healthy donors. Overall study findings and caveats: Rare TCR sequences predominated, though certain public TCRs were found in many donors.

The donors were in the approximately 130-subject validation cohort; that cohort was separate from the roughly 700-subject first cohort. This TCR was sampled from a woman aged 18-35 years in good health and CMV-seropositive. The sample consisted of PBMCs.

The CDR3, as DNA: TGTGCCAGCAGTGGACAGGGAAACACCATATATTTT. It is translated as CASSGQGNTIYF. The chain uses TRBV6-1 and TRBJ1-3; D possibly corresponds to TRBD1 (5 bases). Looked up from germline, CDR1 is MNHNS and CDR2 is SASEGT. Trimming shortened V by 4 bases and J by 4 bases, and 5 bases separated the two germline ends. The CDR3 spans 12 residues.